This record covers a single T cell receptor (beta chain). The antigen is not known. This specimen comes from a study of CD8+CD57+ T cells in acquired aplastic anemia. The wider study: CD4+ and CD8+ cells, once sorted, gave DNA averaging about 3 ug. Study results and caveats: Patients versus controls showed no significant CD8+ Simpson's diversity difference. Patients shared around 31 CD8+ CDR3 sequences with controls.

The V gene lost 3 bases and the J gene lost 7 bases, with 12 bases spanning the gap. Germline assignment: CDR1 DFQATT and CDR2 SNEGSKA (reference sequence). This CDR3 spans 12 amino acids. Those patients picked for sequencing had displayed CD8+CD57+ cell expansion on flow cytometry. Profiling that covered TCR beta VDJ and CDR3 relied on genomic DNA as its template. TCRdb ran MiXCR on the reads and lists one entry per CDR3 protein. The sample has about 150,000 distinct CDR3 sequences, less than 60% seen once. V is TRBV20-1 and J is TRBJ2-5; D gene ambiguous. The sequenced material came from sorted CD4+, CD8+, or CD8+CD57+ T cells (not recorded which) from PBMCs. The receptor's source is a human donor with aplastic anemia. The CDR3 DNA follows: TGCAGTGCTAGCGCCAGGCTCGGGACCCAGTACTTC. This codes for CSASARLGTQYF.